Sequencing of this TCR beta chain was carried out in a study of blood T cell repertoires in COVID-19. The wider study: Italy, Spain and the United States were the sources of the convalescent and acute COVID-19 samples. PBMCs, B-cell-depleted T cells, or T cells provided the cDNA or gDNA that made up the material.

In the source study's methods: Reference gene primer amplification gave estimated nucleated cell counts. Libraries were prepared by immunoSEQ multiplex PCR; TCRdb keeps only in-frame clonotypes and omits some of them. V and J calls and clone size are copied from that table; D and trimming were computed from the DNA. The sample includes roughly 100,000 clones, around 92% of them seen just once. This CDR3 is built from 13 residues. Germline assignment: CDR1 MNHEY and CDR2 SMNVEV (reference sequence). V lost 3 bases to trimming and J lost 4 bases; unmatched junction nucleotides: 2. This TCR was recovered from a woman aged 55 to 70 with acute or convalescent COVID-19. V gene TRBV27 combines with J gene TRBJ2-5, with 7 bases fitting TRBD1. The source material was peripheral blood. The CDR3 DNA reads as TGTGCCAGCAGTTTGAACAGGGGAGAGACCCAGTACTTC. This sequence encodes CASSLNRGETQYF.